Presented here are 10 T cell receptor beta chains from one specimen sequenced in a study of blood T cell repertoires in COVID-19. Using immunoSEQ multiplex PCR, the repertoire was profiled, and TCRdb retains in-frame clones only, with some absent. The repertoire has 180,000 or so clones, 85% to 90% of them found once; the top ten carry under 8%. Material: PBMCs or T cells enriched from blood (not recorded which). These receptors were taken from a man aged 35 to 55 who had recovered from COVID-19.

The V and J genes are TRBV2 and TRBJ1-5; D not certain. In germline, CDR1 is SNHLY, CDR2 FYNNEI. Trimming removed 7 bases from V and 9 bases from J, with 22 bases in between. The CDR3 contains 15 residues. The DNA of the CDR3 is TGTGCCAGCACCGCGAGCGGGTATAGTTCTCGGCCCCAGCATTTT. It encodes CASTASGYSSRPQHF.

This clone occurred a few times. V gene TRBV15 combines with J gene TRBJ2-2; D call uncertain. V gave up 0 bases and J gave up 7 bases, with 12 bases separating them. Germline V gene sequence: CDR1 LNHNV, CDR2 YYDKDF (reference sequence). The CDR3 contains 15 residues. This CDR3 reads CATSRDGTAVGELFF. CDR3 nucleotides: TGTGCCACCAGCAGAGATGGAACGGCGGTCGGGGAGCTGTTTTTT.

The rearrangement links TRBV4-1 to TRBJ1-3; 7 bases map to TRBD1. This CDR3 spans 18 amino acids. Per germline, CDR1 MGHRA and CDR2 YSYEKL. V trimming: 1 base; J trimming: 0 bases; junction bases outside the gene matches: 9. The CDR3 DNA reads TGCGCCAGCAGCCAAGTTCCCGGGACAGTCTCCTCTGGAAACACCATATATTTT. It encodes CASSQVPGTVSSGNTIYF.

This sequence joins TRBV28 and TRBJ1-5; D not certain. Germline V gene data show CDR1 as MDHEN and CDR2 as SYDVKM. V was cut by 7 bases and J by 5 bases, with 9 bases left in between. The CDR3 contains 12 residues. The CDR3 sequence is CASIERDQPQHF. DNA for the CDR3: TGTGCCAGCATTGAAAGAGATCAGCCCCAGCATTTT.

The chain joins TRBV5-6 to TRBJ2-5, with D hard to call. This CDR3 has 15 residues. Germline lookup yields CDR1 SGHDT and CDR2 YYEEEE. Between the trimmed V and J ends, which lost 2 bases and 4 bases, there was a span of 15 bases. CDR3 bases: TGTGCCAGCAGCTTTCGGGTTTCAGTAGGAGAGACCCAGTACTTC. It codes for CASSFRVSVGETQYF.

This clone came up once. V is TRBV9 and J is TRBJ2-2, with D tentatively TRBD1 (5 bases). CDR3 size: 13 residues. Germline loops: CDR1 SGDLS, CDR2 YYNGEE. V shed 2 bases and J shed 6 bases, with 8 bases lying between them. CDR3 loop: CASSVRVSGELFF. As DNA, the CDR3 is TGTGCCAGCAGCGTCAGGGTCTCCGGGGAGCTGTTTTTT.

This clone was seen a handful of times. The J gene is TRBJ1-5, the V gene TRBV21-1; the table's D call of TRBD1 was not tested on the DNA. TRBV21-1 is flagged as a pseudogene. The CDR3 length is 21 residues. For the CDR3, the DNA is TGTGCCAGCAACCCCGGGAGGACAGGGGGCAATGGGCCAGGGTGGAATCAGCCCCAGCATTTT. Its protein product is CASNPGRTGGNGPGWNQPQHF.

This chain connects TRBV6-5 to TRBJ2-7, with a weak D call TRBD1 (6 bases). The CDR3 runs to 13 residues. The germline CDR1 and CDR2 sequences are MNHEY and SVGAGI. Trimming shortened V by 6 bases and J by 5 bases, and 14 bases separated the two germline ends. This chain's CDR3 is CASSTWGRDEQYF. CDR3 bases: TGTGCCAGCAGCACCTGGGGGCGGGACGAGCAGTACTTC.

The chain links TRBV7-8 to TRBJ2-7; D might be TRBD2 (6 bases). The CDR3 is 14 residues long. The V end lost 1 base, the J end lost 1 base, and 8 bases lay between the germline ends. Per germline, CDR1 SGHVS and CDR2 FQNEAQ. CDR3 sequence (DNA): TGTGCCAGCAGCTTAGGGGACTTTTCCTACGAGCAGTACTTC. This codes for CASSLGDFSYEQYF.

The genes are TRBV2 and TRBJ1-2, with D tentatively TRBD1 (5 bases). V lost 8 bases and J lost 4, with 20 bases in between. Germline-derived CDR1 and CDR2 are SNHLY and FYNNEI. The CDR3 extends over 15 amino acids. The CDR3 DNA reads as TGTGCCAGCTCTTTTCAGGGTTTTAACCTCTATGGCTACACCTTC. It is translated as CASSFQGFNLYGYTF.